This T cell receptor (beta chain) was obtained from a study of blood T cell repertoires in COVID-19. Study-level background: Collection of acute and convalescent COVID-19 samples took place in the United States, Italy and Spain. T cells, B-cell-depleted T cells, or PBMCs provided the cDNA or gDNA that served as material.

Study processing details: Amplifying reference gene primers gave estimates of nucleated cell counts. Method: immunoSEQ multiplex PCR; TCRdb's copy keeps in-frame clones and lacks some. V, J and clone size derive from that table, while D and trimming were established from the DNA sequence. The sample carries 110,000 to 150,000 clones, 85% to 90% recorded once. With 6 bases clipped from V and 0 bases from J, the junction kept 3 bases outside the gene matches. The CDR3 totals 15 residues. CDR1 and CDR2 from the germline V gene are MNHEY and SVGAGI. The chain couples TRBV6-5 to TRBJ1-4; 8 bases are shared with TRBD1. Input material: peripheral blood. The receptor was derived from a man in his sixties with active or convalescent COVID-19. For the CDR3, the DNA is TGTGCCAGCAGCCAGGGGGCAGCAACTAATGAAAAACTGTTTTTT. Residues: CASSQGAATNEKLFF.